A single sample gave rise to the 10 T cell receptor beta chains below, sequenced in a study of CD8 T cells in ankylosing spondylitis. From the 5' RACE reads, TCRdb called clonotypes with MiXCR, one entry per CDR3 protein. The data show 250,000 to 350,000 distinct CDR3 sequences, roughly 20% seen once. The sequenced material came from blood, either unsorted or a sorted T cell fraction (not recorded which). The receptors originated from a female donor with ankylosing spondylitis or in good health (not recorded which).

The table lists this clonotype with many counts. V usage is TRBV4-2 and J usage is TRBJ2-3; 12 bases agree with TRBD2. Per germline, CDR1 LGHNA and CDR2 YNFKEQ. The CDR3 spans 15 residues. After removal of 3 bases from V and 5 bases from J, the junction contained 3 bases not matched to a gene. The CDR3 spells CASSQLAGGGDTQYF. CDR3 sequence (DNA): TGTGCCAGCAGCCAGCTAGCGGGAGGGGGAGATACGCAGTATTTT.

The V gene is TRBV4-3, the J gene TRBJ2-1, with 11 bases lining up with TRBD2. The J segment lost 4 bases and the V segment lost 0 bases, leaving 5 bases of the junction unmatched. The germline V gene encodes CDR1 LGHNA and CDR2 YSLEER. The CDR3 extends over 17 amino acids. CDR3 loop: CASSQEVTSGSYNEQFF. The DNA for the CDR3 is TGCGCCAGCAGCCAAGAGGTAACTAGCGGGAGTTACAATGAGCAGTTCTTC.

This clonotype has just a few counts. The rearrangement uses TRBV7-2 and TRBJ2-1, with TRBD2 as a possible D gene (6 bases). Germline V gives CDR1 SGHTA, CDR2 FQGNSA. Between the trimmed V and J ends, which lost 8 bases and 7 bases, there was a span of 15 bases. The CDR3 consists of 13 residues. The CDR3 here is CASAGRVYNEQFF. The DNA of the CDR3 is TGTGCCAGCGCCGGGAGAGTCTATAATGAGCAGTTCTTC.

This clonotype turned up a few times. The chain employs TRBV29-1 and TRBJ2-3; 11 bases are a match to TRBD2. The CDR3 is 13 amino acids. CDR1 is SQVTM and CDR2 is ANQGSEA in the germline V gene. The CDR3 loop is CNETSGIADTQYF. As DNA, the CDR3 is TGCAACGAGACTAGCGGGATCGCAGATACGCAGTATTTT.

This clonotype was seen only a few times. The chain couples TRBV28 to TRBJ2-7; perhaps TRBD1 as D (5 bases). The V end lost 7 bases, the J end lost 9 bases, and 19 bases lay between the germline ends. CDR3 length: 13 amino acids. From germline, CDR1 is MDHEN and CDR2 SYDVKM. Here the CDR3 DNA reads TGTGCCAGCAACGTCAGGGCGATTTCGCGGCAGTACTTC. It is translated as CASNVRAISRQYF.

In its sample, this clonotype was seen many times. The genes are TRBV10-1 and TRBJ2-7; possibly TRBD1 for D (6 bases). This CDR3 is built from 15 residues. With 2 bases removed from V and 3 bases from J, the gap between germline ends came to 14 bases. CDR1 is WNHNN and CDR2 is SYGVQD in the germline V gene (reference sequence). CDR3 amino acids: CASSENRARVYEQYF. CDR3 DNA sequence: TGCGCCAGCAGTGAGAACAGGGCAAGGGTCTACGAGCAGTACTTC.

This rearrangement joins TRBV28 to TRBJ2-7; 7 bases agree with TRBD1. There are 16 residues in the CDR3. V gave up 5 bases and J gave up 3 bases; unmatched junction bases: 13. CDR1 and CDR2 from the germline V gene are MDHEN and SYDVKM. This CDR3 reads CASSILTDRRGYEQYF. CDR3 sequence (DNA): TGTGCCAGCAGTATTCTGACGGACAGGAGAGGCTACGAGCAGTACTTC.

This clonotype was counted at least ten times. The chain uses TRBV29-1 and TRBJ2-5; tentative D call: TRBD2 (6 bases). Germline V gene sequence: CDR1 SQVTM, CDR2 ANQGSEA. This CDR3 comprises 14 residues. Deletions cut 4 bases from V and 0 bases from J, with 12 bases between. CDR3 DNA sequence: TGCAGCGTTGCACTGGGGGGACACCAAGAGACCCAGTACTTC. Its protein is CSVALGGHQETQYF.

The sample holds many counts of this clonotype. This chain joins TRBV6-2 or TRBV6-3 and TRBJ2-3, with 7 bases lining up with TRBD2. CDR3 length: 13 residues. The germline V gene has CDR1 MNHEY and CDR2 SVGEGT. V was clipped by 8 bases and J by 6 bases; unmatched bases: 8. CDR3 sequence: CASGLAGSDTQYF. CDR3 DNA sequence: TGTGCCAGCGGGTTAGCGGGCTCCGATACGCAGTATTTT.

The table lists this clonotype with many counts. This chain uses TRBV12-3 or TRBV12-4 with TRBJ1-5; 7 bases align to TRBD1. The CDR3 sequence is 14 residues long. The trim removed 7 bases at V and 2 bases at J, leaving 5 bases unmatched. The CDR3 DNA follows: TGTGCCAGCACCCTCGGACAGGGCAATCAGCCCCAGCATTTT. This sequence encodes CASTLGQGNQPQHF.